This T cell receptor (beta chain) was captured by sequencing in a study of T cells after yellow fever vaccination. Germline CDR1 is LNHNV and CDR2 is YYDKDF (reference sequence). Trimming took off 8 bases at V and 6 bases at J, with 13 bases between the two ends. The length of the CDR3 is 13 residues. This clonotype is labeled as medium-sized. 5'RACE template switching added a universal primer site and UMIs to TCR cDNA. In TCRdb, the 5' RACE reads were re-called with MiXCR into one record per CDR3 protein. Here the sample spans several thousand distinct CDR3 sequences, less than 4.5% being singletons.

The clonotype originates from a man aged 25-45 years who received the YFV17D yellow fever vaccine. Material: PBMCs, either bulk or a sorted T-cell subset (CD4+, CD8+, memory, or dextramer-sorted; not recorded which), obtained 15 days after the yellow fever booster vaccination. The chain uses TRBV15 and TRBJ2-2; D not certain. The DNA of the CDR3 is TGTGCCACCGGTGACTCCGGGCCCGGGGAGCTGTTTTTT. Amino acids: CATGDSGPGELFF.